The 31 T cell receptor beta chains below were found in one sample sequenced in a study of graft-versus-host responses after intestinal transplantation. Profiled with immunoSEQ multiplex PCR; TCRdb holds only in-frame clones, not every one. Of some 90,000 clones listed, 85% to 95% are singletons. Their antigens remain unidentified. The sequences come from unstimulated CD8+ T cells sorted from spleen or lymph node cells, collected before transplant. The receptors were gathered from a human donor who was the organ donor for an intestinal transplant.

This rearrangement joins TRBV19 to TRBJ1-6; unclear D gene. V was cut by 6 bases and J by 4 bases, with 22 bases left in between. The length of the CDR3 is 18 residues. Germline CDR1 LNHDA, CDR2 SQIVND (reference sequence). The CDR3 loop is CASRIALGRTGYNSPLHF. Here the CDR3 DNA reads TGTGCCAGTAGGATTGCTTTAGGTCGGACGGGATATAATTCACCCCTCCACTTT.

The chain carries TRBV27 and TRBJ2-7; TRBD1 might be the D (6 bases). CDR1 MNHEY and CDR2 SMNVEV come from the germline V gene (reference sequence). CDR3 length: 13 residues. V lost 8 bases, J lost 0 bases, and 11 bases lay in between. The CDR3 DNA is TGTGCCAGCGGAACAGGGCACTCCTACGAGCAGTACTTC. It translates to CASGTGHSYEQYF.

The chain couples TRBV6-5 to TRBJ1-2; 9 positions match TRBD1. Per the germline V gene, CDR1 is MNHEY and CDR2 is SVGAGI. With 6 bases clipped from V and 3 bases from J, the junction kept 8 bases outside the gene matches. CDR3 length: 15 amino acids. For the CDR3, the DNA is TGTGCCAGCAGCACTACAGGGGGCATATACTATGGCTACACCTTC. Its protein is CASSTTGGIYYGYTF.

The chain carries TRBV7-6 and TRBJ2-7; 9 nucleotides align to TRBD2. The CDR3 is 16 residues long. The J segment lost 1 base and the V segment lost 5 bases, leaving 9 bases of the junction unmatched. Germline V gene sequence: CDR1 SGHVS, CDR2 FNYEAQ. DNA of the CDR3: TGTGCCAGCAGCCAGCAAGCGGGGGGAGGGTCCTACGAGCAGTACTTC. Translating gives CASSQQAGGGSYEQYF. Filled out from reference TRBV7-6 and TRBJ2-7, the complete variable domain reads GAGVSQSPRYKVTKRGQDVALRCDPISGHVSLYWYRQALGQGPEFLTYFNYEAQQDKSGLPNDRFSAERPEGSISTLTIQRTEQRDSAMYRCASSQQAGGGSYEQYFGPGTRLTVT.

The rearrangement links TRBV4-2 to TRBJ2-7; tentative D call: TRBD1 (6 bases). The CDR3 length is 16 residues. Germline CDR1 and CDR2: LGHNA and YNFKEQ. Trimming pared 0 bases from V and 3 bases from J, leaving 15 bases between. The chain's CDR3 is CASSQDARGSGYEQYF. The DNA of the CDR3 is TGTGCCAGCAGCCAAGATGCGAGGGGGAGCGGCTACGAGCAGTACTTC.

This chain uses TRBV9 with TRBJ1-4, with D maybe TRBD1 (6 bases). The CDR3 spans 14 residues. The germline V and J ends were trimmed by 2 bases and 8 bases, with 13 bases remaining between them. The germline V gene encodes CDR1 SGDLS and CDR2 YYNGEE. Here the CDR3 reads CASSVGRGKEKLFF. CDR3 bases: TGTGCCAGCAGCGTGGGCAGGGGTAAAGAAAAACTGTTTTTT. Variable domain in full (rest from reference TRBV9 and TRBJ1-4): DSGVTQTPKHLITATGQRVTLRCSPRSGDLSVYWYQQSLDQGLQFLIQYYNGEERAKGNILERFSAQQFPDLHSELNLSSLELGDSALYFCASSVGRGKEKLFFGSGTQLSVL.

Points on this clone: The junction does not match germline at one end; this may be a read error. The rearrangement links TRBV4-2 to TRBJ1-1; a weak D match, TRBD1 (6 bases). Germline V gene lookup returns CDR1 LGHNA and CDR2 YNFKEQ. This CDR3 comprises 14 residues. As DNA, the CDR3 is TGTGCCAGCACCCAATGGACACAGGGCACTGAAGCTTTCTTT. Translation: CASTQWTQGTEAFF.

The V gene is TRBV19, the J gene TRBJ2-1; the match to TRBD2 covers 10 bases. This CDR3 contains 12 residues. Germline lookup yields CDR1 LNHDA and CDR2 SQIVND (reference sequence). Trimming took 10 bases from V and 4 from J; bases not matched to a gene: 1. CDR3 protein: CATLAGYNEQFF. CDR3 DNA sequence: TGTGCCACACTAGCGGGGTACAATGAGCAGTTCTTC.

This clone has a single count. The chain has TRBV6-1 and TRBJ1-2; no definite D call. V lost 0 bases, J lost 4 bases, and 6 bases lay in between. This CDR3 is built from 13 residues. Germline loops: CDR1 MNHNS, CDR2 SASEGT. As DNA, the CDR3 is TGTGCCAGCAGTGAAGCGGTAGTCTATGGCTACACCTTC. This translates into CASSEAVVYGYTF.

V gene TRBV10-3 combines with J gene TRBJ2-5; D is perhaps TRBD2 (5 bases). V was shortened by 3 bases and J by 3 bases, with 17 bases between the two germline ends. Germline V gives CDR1 ENHRY, CDR2 SYGVKD. The length of the CDR3 is 16 residues. CDR3 loop: CAISDPRTRDEETQYF. CDR3 DNA sequence: TGTGCCATCAGTGATCCTAGAACTAGGGATGAAGAGACCCAGTACTTC.

V gene TRBV27 combines with J gene TRBJ2-7; D ambiguous. V gave up 3 bases and J gave up 2 bases, with 5 bases separating them. The V gene's germline CDR1 is MNHEY and CDR2 SMNVEV (reference sequence). CDR3 length: 12 amino acids. In DNA form, the CDR3 reads TGTGCCAGCAGTTTCCCCGCCTACGAGCAGTACTTC. Protein: CASSFPAYEQYF.

This chain joins TRBV19 and TRBJ2-1, with 13 bases aligning to TRBD2. V shed 7 bases and J 4 bases; nucleotides not matched to a gene: 4. From germline, CDR1 is LNHDA and CDR2 SQIVND (reference sequence). CDR3 length: 15 amino acids. The CDR3 bases are TGTGCCAGTACTCTGACTAGCGGGGGGTACAATGAGCAGTTCTTC. Its translation: CASTLTSGGYNEQFF.

This chain links TRBV2 with TRBJ1-2; a weak D match, TRBD1 (5 bases). The CDR3 covers 11 residues. Germline values: CDR1 SNHLY, CDR2 FYNNEI. Trimming cost V 3 bases and J 8 bases, with 7 bases left between them. The CDR3 bases are TGTGCCAGCAGTGACAGGGCCGGCTACACCTTC. As protein: CASSDRAGYTF.

V gene TRBV7-8 combines with J gene TRBJ2-1, with TRBD2 matching over 9 bases. Per germline, CDR1 SGHVS and CDR2 FQNEAQ. The ends lost 5 bases at V and 8 bases at J; junction bases unmatched: 10. The CDR3 length is 15 residues. CDR3 sequence reads: CASSPGLAGLDEQFF. CDR3 nucleotide sequence: TGTGCCAGCAGCCCGGGGCTAGCGGGGCTAGATGAGCAGTTCTTC.

J is TRBJ2-7 and V is TRBV7-8; D ambiguous. V dropped 5 bases and J dropped 4 bases, with 9 bases sitting between them. This CDR3 is built from 12 residues. The germline V gene has CDR1 SGHVS and CDR2 FQNEAQ. The CDR3 nucleotides read TGTGCCAGCAGCGCCAGGCATTACGAGCAGTACTTC. Protein product: CASSARHYEQYF.

This clone has just a few counts. V is TRBV10-3 and J is TRBJ1-6; possibly TRBD1 for D (5 bases). The ends were cut back, 0 bases at V and 8 bases at J, with 11 bases in the middle. CDR1 is ENHRY and CDR2 is SYGVKD in the germline V gene. The CDR3 contains 15 residues. The CDR3 nucleotides read TGTGCCATCAGTGAGTCGGCAGGGCGAGATTCACCCCTCCACTTT. This codes for CAISESAGRDSPLHF.

This chain uses TRBV28 with TRBJ1-5; tentatively, D is TRBD1 (6 bases). Trimming stripped 2 bases from V and 4 bases from J, with 9 bases between. Germline assignment: CDR1 MDHEN and CDR2 SYDVKM. There are 14 residues in the CDR3. The CDR3 here is CASSLPTGNQPQHF. The CDR3 bases are TGTGCCAGCAGTTTACCTACAGGGAATCAGCCCCAGCATTTT. Complete variable domain (other parts from reference TRBV28 and TRBJ1-5): DVKVTQSSRYLVKRTGEKVFLECVQDMDHENMFWYRQDPGLGLRLIYFSYDVKMKEKGDIPEGYSVSREKKERFSLILESASTNQTSMYLCASSLPTGNQPQHFGDGTRLSIL.

This chain uses TRBV28 with TRBJ2-7, with 7 bases identical to TRBD1. This CDR3 comprises 14 residues. J was trimmed by 0 bases and V by 8 bases; bases with no gene match: 7. Per germline, CDR1 MDHEN and CDR2 SYDVKM. The CDR3 sequence: CASGEGAYSYEQYF. CDR3 nucleotides: TGTGCCAGCGGTGAGGGGGCCTACTCCTACGAGCAGTACTTC.

The V and J genes are TRBV2 and TRBJ1-2; D gene unclear. This CDR3 is 13 amino acids long. Germline assignment: CDR1 SNHLY and CDR2 FYNNEI. With 6 bases removed from V and 0 bases from J, the gap between germline ends came to 8 bases. CDR3 in amino acids: CASRGRANYGYTF. CDR3 sequence (DNA): TGTGCCAGCAGGGGCCGCGCTAACTATGGCTACACCTTC. Full variable domain (outside the CDR3, taken from reference TRBV2 and TRBJ1-2): EPEVTQTPSHQVTQMGQEVILRCVPISNHLYFYWYRQILGQKVEFLVSFYNNEISEKSEIFDDQFSVERPDGSNFTLKIRSTKLEDSAMYFCASRGRANYGYTFGSGTRLTVV.

This clone occurred once. The rearrangement uses TRBV7-7 and TRBJ2-1; 9 bases are shared with TRBD1. Germline lookup yields CDR1 SSHAT and CDR2 FNYEAQ (reference sequence). The V and J ends lost 2 bases and 5 bases, in that order; junction bases with no gene match: 25. This CDR3 has 22 amino acids. The CDR3 bases are TGTGCCAGCAGCTTACGCGGCGTCGGAACGGACAGGGGTACAATAGCAAACAATGAGCAGTTCTTC. Translated, it gives CASSLRGVGTDRGTIANNEQFF.

The V and J genes are TRBV5-4 and TRBJ1-2; a possible D gene is TRBD1 (5 bases). There are 13 residues in the CDR3. Trimming cost V 4 bases and J 4 bases, with 11 bases left between them. CDR1 and CDR2 (germline): SGHNT, YYREEE (reference sequence). CDR3 DNA: TGTGCCAGCAGCGTTCGGGGGGGCTATGGCTACACCTTC. Encoded protein: CASSVRGGYGYTF.

This chain connects TRBV13 to TRBJ1-3, with a possible D match to TRBD1 (6 bases). The V end was cut by 5 bases, the J end by 8 bases, with 10 bases between. Per the germline V gene, CDR1 is PRHDT and CDR2 is FYEKMQ (reference sequence). The CDR3 is 12 amino acids. CDR3 sequence: CASSIQGYTIYF. CDR3 bases: TGTGCCAGCAGCATTCAGGGGTACACCATATATTTT. The full variable domain, rest sourced from reference TRBV13 and TRBJ1-3, is AAGVIQSPRHLIKEKRETATLKCYPIPRHDTVYWYQQGPGQDPQFLISFYEKMQSDKGSIPDRFSAQQFSDYHSELNMSSLELGDSALYFCASSIQGYTIYFGEGSWLTVV.

V usage is TRBV27 and J usage is TRBJ2-2; D perhaps matches TRBD2 (7 bases). The V gene lost 1 base and the J gene lost 4 bases, with 13 bases spanning the gap. Germline V gene lookup returns CDR1 MNHEY and CDR2 SMNVEV (reference sequence). CDR3 size: 16 residues. CDR3 DNA: TGTGCCAGCAGTTTATGGGGGGGGGCAGGCACCGGGGAGCTGTTTTTT. Amino acid sequence: CASSLWGGAGTGELFF.

This clone was seen a handful of times. The chain recombines TRBV19 with TRBJ2-1; unclear D gene. Trimming took 1 base from V and 2 from J, leaving 3 bases between them. The CDR3 has 13 residues. Germline V gene sequence: CDR1 LNHDA, CDR2 SQIVND (reference sequence). DNA for the CDR3: TGTGCCAGTAGTATAGGAGCCTACAATGAGCAGTTCTTC. Protein sequence: CASSIGAYNEQFF. The complete variable domain, with remaining parts taken from reference TRBV19 and TRBJ2-1, reads DGGITQSPKYLFRKEGQNVTLSCEQNLNHDAMYWYRQDPGQGLRLIYYSQIVNDFQKGDIAEGYSVSREKKESFPLTVTSAQKNPTAFYLCASSIGAYNEQFFGPGTRLTVL.

The chain joins TRBV19 to TRBJ1-1, with a tentative D call TRBD1 (5 bases). V gave up 10 bases and J gave up 0 bases, with 15 bases separating them. The germline CDR1 and CDR2 sequences are LNHDA and SQIVND (reference sequence). The CDR3 runs to 14 residues. The CDR3 coding sequence is TGTGCCACTAGACAGTTACCTATGAACACTGAAGCTTTCTTT. This codes for CATRQLPMNTEAFF.

This clone was counted once. The rearrangement joins TRBV2 to TRBJ2-3; a possible D gene is TRBD2 (6 bases). The germline V gene has CDR1 SNHLY and CDR2 FYNNEI. Between the trimmed V and J ends, which lost 10 bases and 9 bases, there was a span of 11 bases. The CDR3 loop spans 10 amino acids. The CDR3 sequence: CATKEGTQYF. The CDR3 region has the DNA TGTGCCACCAAGGAGGGGACGCAGTATTTT.

The rearrangement uses TRBV27 and TRBJ1-2; D not certain. Germline V gene lookup returns CDR1 MNHEY and CDR2 SMNVEV (reference sequence). The CDR3 loop spans 14 amino acids. Between the trimmed V and J ends, which lost 3 bases and 4 bases, there was a span of 12 bases. CDR3 nucleotides: TGTGCCAGCAGTTTCAGTCCCGCCGCCTATGGCTACACCTTC. Translated, it gives CASSFSPAAYGYTF.

The genes are TRBV7-2 and TRBJ2-1, with 7 bases identical to TRBD2. The CDR3 loop spans 16 amino acids. From germline, CDR1 is SGHTA and CDR2 FQGNSA. V gave up 1 base and J gave up 0 bases; unmatched junction bases: 3. CDR3 sequence reads: CASSLVAGVSYNEQFF. In DNA, the CDR3 is TGTGCCAGCAGCTTAGTTGCGGGGGTCTCCTACAATGAGCAGTTCTTC.

The chain joins TRBV15 to TRBJ1-1; 7 bases align to TRBD1. Losses at the gene ends were 0 bases for V and 3 bases for J; bases not matched to a gene: 10. Germline CDR1 reads LNHNV; CDR2 reads YYDKDF (reference sequence). CDR3 length: 17 amino acids. The CDR3 spells CATSRDLGRRGHTEAFF. CDR3 nucleotide sequence: TGTGCCACCAGCAGAGATCTAGGTAGGAGGGGGCACACTGAAGCTTTCTTT.

The rearrangement joins TRBV4-3 to TRBJ2-2; D unresolved. CDR3 length: 17 amino acids. Germline V gene sequence: CDR1 LGHNA, CDR2 YSLEER. Trimming removed 0 bases from V and 5 bases from J, with 16 bases in between. This chain's CDR3 is CASSQDWRAVYTGELFF. In DNA form, the CDR3 reads TGCGCCAGCAGCCAAGATTGGAGAGCAGTATATACCGGGGAGCTGTTTTTT.

This clone is a singleton in its sample. This chain joins TRBV7-6 and TRBJ2-3; 10 nucleotides match TRBD2. This CDR3 region has 14 residues. V was pared by 3 bases and J by 6 bases, with 3 bases of the junction left unmatched. Germline lookup yields CDR1 SGHVS and CDR2 FNYEAQ. The DNA for the CDR3 is TGTGCCAGCAGCTTCCTAGCGGGGGTGGATACGCAGTATTTT. This sequence encodes CASSFLAGVDTQYF.